Below, 2 T cell receptor beta chains from the same sample are listed, as sequenced in a study of cytomegalovirus exposure and HLA in healthy donors. TCRdb keeps only in-frame clones here, not all; method: immunoSEQ multiplex PCR. Altogether 150,000 to 200,000 clones are present, roughly 86% being singletons, with the ten largest covering roughly 2.7%. The material sequenced was PBMCs. The origin of the receptors is a man between 18 and 29 years old in good health and CMV-seropositive.

The chain couples TRBV15 to TRBJ1-4; 7 bases agree with TRBD1. J was trimmed by 12 bases and V by 4 bases; bases with no gene match: 8. Germline CDR1 reads LNHNV; CDR2 reads YYDKDF (reference sequence). The CDR3 is 13 residues long. This chain's CDR3 is CATSTYGTEQLFF. The CDR3 nucleotides are TGTGCCACCAGCACCTATGGGACAGAGCAACTGTTTTTT.

This rearrangement joins TRBV4-1 to TRBJ2-1; TRBD1 is a possible D gene (7 bases). This CDR3 is 16 amino acids long. Trimming left V 4 bases short and J 0 bases short, with 13 bases between. The germline V gene has CDR1 MGHRA and CDR2 YSYEKL. CDR3 residues: CASSPQGGSSYNEQFF. The CDR3 DNA sequence: TGCGCCAGCAGCCCCCAGGGGGGCAGCTCCTACAATGAGCAGTTCTTC.